A single sample gave rise to the 28 T cell receptor beta chains below, sequenced in a study of CD8 T cells in Susac syndrome (dated by TCRdb to the late 2010s). Library preparation used the immunoSEQ multiplex PCR assay. RNA was extracted using the RNeasy kit, and about 0.45 to 1 microgram was reverse transcribed with random hexamers. Using fastp at Q25 and MiXCR, TCRdb reprocessed the public reads and kept productive beta chains. Entries that share a CDR3 protein sequence are merged under the most common genes and DNA. Here the sample has some 260,000 distinct CDR3 sequences; about 85% occur a single time. Approximately 0.11% of the sample rests with the top ten. Input material: CD8+ T cells from PBMCs. The source is a human donor with multiple sclerosis.

The chain couples TRBV19 to TRBJ2-7, with a possible D match to TRBD2 (6 bases). The V and J ends lost 7 bases and 3 bases respectively, with 22 bases between them. This CDR3 comprises 16 residues. Germline V gene lookup returns CDR1 LNHDA and CDR2 SQIVND (reference sequence). The CDR3 bases are TGTGCCAGTAATGCCTCCCCCAGTGAGGAGGGCTACGAGCAGTACTTC. Translating it yields CASNASPSEEGYEQYF. Together with reference TRBV19 and TRBJ2-7, the CDR3 gives the full variable domain: DGGITQSPKYLFRKEGQNVTLSCEQNLNHDAMYWYRQDPGQGLRLIYYSQIVNDFQKGDIAEGYSVSREKKESFPLTVTSAQKNPTAFYLCASNASPSEEGYEQYFGPGTRLTVT.

CDR3 DNA: TGCAGCGTGAGACAGGGGGACGTTTGGGAGACCCAGTACTTC. The encoded protein is CSVRQGDVWETQYF. The chain employs TRBV29-1 and TRBJ2-5; 9 bases are shared with TRBD1. Germline lookup yields CDR1 SQVTM and CDR2 ANQGSEA. CDR3 size: 14 residues. Trimming at V came to 6 bases and at J to 5 bases, leaving 10 bases not matched to a gene. The variable domain in full, with the rest retrieved from reference TRBV29-1 and TRBJ2-5, is SAVISQKPSRDICQRGTSLTIQCQVDSQVTMMFWYRQQPGQSLTLIATANQGSEATYESGFVIDKFPISRPNLTFSTLTVSNMSPEDSSIYLCSVRQGDVWETQYFGPGTRLLVL.

This sequence joins TRBV14 and TRBJ2-5, with TRBD2 matching 8 bases. Trimming took 0 bases from V and 5 from J; bases not matched to a gene: 17. The germline V gene encodes CDR1 SGHDN and CDR2 FVKESK. The CDR3 is made up of 19 amino acids. The CDR3 reads CASSQELGLAGLTWETQYF. The CDR3 DNA reads as TGTGCCAGCAGCCAAGAATTGGGTCTAGCGGGCCTTACTTGGGAGACCCAGTACTTC.

This chain connects TRBV6-1 to TRBJ2-7; 9 bases line up with TRBD2. The trim removed 5 bases at V and 4 bases at J, leaving 12 bases unmatched. This CDR3 spans 16 amino acids. Germline V lookup: CDR1 MNHNS, CDR2 SASEGT. The CDR3 here is CASSPPLAGVIYEQYF. CDR3 DNA sequence: TGTGCCAGCAGTCCTCCTTTAGCGGGAGTGATATACGAGCAGTACTTC.

V and J are TRBV10-3 and TRBJ2-3, with D possibly being TRBD2 (6 bases). Germline V gives CDR1 ENHRY, CDR2 SYGVKD. The V and J ends lost 10 bases and 0 bases respectively, with 8 bases between them. The CDR3 spans 12 residues. CDR3 sequence reads: CATGTSTDTQYF. In nucleotides, the CDR3 is TGTGCCACCGGGACTAGCACAGATACGCAGTATTTT.

This clonotype was observed once. V usage is TRBV11-2 and J usage is TRBJ1-2, with D unresolved. Germline loops: CDR1 SGHAT, CDR2 FQNNGV. This CDR3 is built from 12 residues. Trimming pared 1 base from V and 6 bases from J, leaving 6 bases between. The CDR3 bases are TGTGCCAGCAGCTTAGTACTTGATGGCTACACCTTC. Translating gives CASSLVLDGYTF.

This chain connects TRBV20-1 to TRBJ1-3; no clear D gene. Germline CDR1 and CDR2: DFQATT and SNEGSKA (reference sequence). Trimming took 6 bases from V and 0 from J, leaving 15 bases between them. The length of the CDR3 is 15 residues. CDR3 DNA: TGCAGTGCAAACCTGGACCGGGGCTCTGGAAACACCATATATTTT. This encodes CSANLDRGSGNTIYF.

The V gene is TRBV15, the J gene TRBJ2-5, with 9 bases fitting TRBD2. V shed 5 bases and J 3 bases; nucleotides not matched to a gene: 10. This CDR3 has 16 amino acids. CDR1 and CDR2 from the germline V gene are LNHNV and YYDKDF (reference sequence). CDR3 nucleotides: TGTGCCACCAGCCCACAGGTAGCGGGAGAGAAAGAGACCCAGTACTTC. Translation: CATSPQVAGEKETQYF.

The chain joins TRBV6-6 to TRBJ2-7, with 9 bases fitting TRBD2. The length of the CDR3 is 16 residues. With V trimmed by 0 bases and J by 7 bases, 10 bases remained unmatched. The germline V gene has CDR1 MNHNY and CDR2 SVGAGI (reference sequence). The CDR3 coding sequence is TGTGCCAGCAGTTACTCTCGGGGTAGCGGGAGTGTTGAGCAGTACTTC. It encodes CASSYSRGSGSVEQYF.

The chain recombines TRBV2 with TRBJ2-3; 8 positions agree with TRBD1. V trimming: 4 bases; J trimming: 3 bases; junction bases outside the gene matches: 6. Germline V gene data show CDR1 as SNHLY and CDR2 as FYNNEI. CDR3 length: 15 amino acids. The CDR3 DNA is TGTGCCAGCAGTGGGACAGGGCCTAGGACAGATACGCAGTATTTT. Protein: CASSGTGPRTDTQYF.

This chain connects TRBV30 to TRBJ2-1; D gene ambiguous. With 2 bases removed from V and 0 bases from J, the gap between germline ends came to 5 bases. The V gene's germline CDR1 is GTSNPN and CDR2 SVGIG (reference sequence). The CDR3 consists of 13 residues. Here the CDR3 DNA reads TGTGCCTGGAGTACGAGCTCCTACAATGAGCAGTTCTTC. Protein sequence: CAWSTSSYNEQFF. The full variable domain, its missing parts supplied by reference TRBV30 and TRBJ2-1, is SQTIHQWPATLVQPVGSPLSLECTVEGTSNPNLYWYRQAAGRGLQLLFYSVGIGQISSEVPQNLSASRPQDRQFILSSKKLLLSDSGFYLCAWSTSSYNEQFFGPGTRLTVL.

V usage is TRBV28 and J usage is TRBJ2-1; 9 nucleotides match TRBD2. The CDR3 has 15 residues. Germline CDR1 reads MDHEN; CDR2 reads SYDVKM. Trimming took 8 bases from V and 9 from J; bases not matched to a gene: 14. The CDR3 protein is CASGWLLAGEVEQFF. CDR3 nucleotide sequence: TGTGCCAGCGGCTGGTTGTTAGCGGGAGAGGTTGAGCAGTTCTTC.

This chain uses TRBV20-1 with TRBJ1-2; the D is unclear. With 2 bases removed from V and 3 bases from J, the gap between germline ends came to 10 bases. Germline V CDR1 and CDR2: DFQATT, SNEGSKA (reference sequence). This CDR3 has 13 amino acids. The CDR3 DNA reads TGCAGTGCTAGAAAAGGCCGGGACTATGGCTACACCTTC. Protein: CSARKGRDYGYTF.

The CDR3 is CASSLSLLTTDTQYF. The DNA for the CDR3 is TGTGCCAGCAGCTTATCCCTCCTAACGACAGATACGCAGTATTTT. This chain links TRBV7-3 with TRBJ2-3; unclear D gene. The CDR3 is 15 amino acids. Germline V gives CDR1 SGHTA, CDR2 FQGTGA. Trimming shortened V by 2 bases and J by 3 bases, and 12 bases separated the two germline ends. Based on the CDR3 plus reference TRBV7-3 and TRBJ2-3, the full variable domain is GAGVSQTPSNKVTEKGKYVELRCDPISGHTALYWYRQSLGQGPEFLIYFQGTGAADDSGLPNDRFFAVRPEGSVSTLKIQRTERGDSAVYLCASSLSLLTTDTQYFGPGTRLTVL.

This clonotype was counted a single time. The chain uses TRBV20-1 and TRBJ2-7, with D possibly called TRBD1 or TRBD2 (6 bases each). Germline V CDR1 and CDR2: DFQATT, SNEGSKA (reference sequence). There are 14 residues in the CDR3. V gave up 0 bases and J gave up 5 bases, with 14 bases separating them. This chain's CDR3 is CSARDPGAGDEQYF. CDR3 DNA sequence: TGCAGTGCTAGAGATCCGGGGGCAGGCGACGAGCAGTACTTC.

V and J are TRBV11-2 and TRBJ2-7, with D possibly being TRBD2 (6 bases). The CDR3 runs to 15 residues. The germline V gene has CDR1 SGHAT and CDR2 FQNNGV. Trimming took off 6 bases at V and 0 bases at J, with 15 bases between the two ends. In nucleotides, the CDR3 is TGTGCCAGCAGAGGTTTCGGAGGGAGCTCCTACGAGCAGTACTTC. Amino acids: CASRGFGGSSYEQYF.

This chain uses TRBV9 with TRBJ2-1, with no clear D. The V end was cut by 2 bases, the J end by 0 bases, with 9 bases between. Germline V gene sequence: CDR1 SGDLS, CDR2 YYNGEE. The CDR3 contains 15 residues. DNA for the CDR3: TGTGCCAGCAGCGTTCACCGTAGCTCCTACAATGAGCAGTTCTTC. Protein product: CASSVHRSSYNEQFF.

The chain is built from TRBV2 and TRBJ2-3; TRBD1 might be the D (6 bases). The CDR3 is made up of 15 amino acids. The germline V and J ends were trimmed by 7 bases and 4 bases, with 18 bases remaining between them. Germline loops: CDR1 SNHLY, CDR2 FYNNEI. CDR3 amino acids: CASKRGGEGADTQYF. CDR3 sequence (DNA): TGTGCCAGCAAGCGAGGCGGTGAGGGGGCAGATACGCAGTATTTT.

The chain links TRBV27 to TRBJ2-1, with no clear D. CDR1 and CDR2 from the germline V gene are MNHEY and SMNVEV (reference sequence). Trimming left V 3 bases short and J 8 bases short, with 11 bases between. This CDR3 region has 13 residues. This chain's CDR3 is CASSFNSRDEQFF. The CDR3 DNA reads as TGTGCCAGCAGTTTCAATAGTCGCGATGAGCAGTTCTTC.

The V and J genes are TRBV27 and TRBJ2-1, with 8 bases identical to TRBD1. The trim removed 2 bases at V and 8 bases at J, leaving 8 bases unmatched. CDR3 length: 15 amino acids. Germline V lookup: CDR1 MNHEY, CDR2 SMNVEV (reference sequence). This CDR3 reads CASSLRQGAGDEQFF. The CDR3 nucleotides are TGTGCCAGCAGTTTACGGCAGGGGGCGGGCGATGAGCAGTTCTTC.

This sequence joins TRBV19 and TRBJ1-2; 9 bases agree with TRBD1. V was pared by 9 bases and J by 2 bases, with 10 bases of the junction left unmatched. Germline V CDR1 and CDR2: LNHDA, SQIVND (reference sequence). CDR3 length: 15 residues. CDR3 DNA: TGTGCCAGCCGAACTCCCGACAGGGGGAACTATGGCTACACCTTC. Amino acids: CASRTPDRGNYGYTF.

This clonotype occurred once. The chain has TRBV3-1 and TRBJ2-5, with 9 bases aligning to TRBD2. Germline V gene data show CDR1 as LGHDT and CDR2 as YNNKEL (reference sequence). Germline trimming cut 0 bases from V and 1 base from J; bases unmatched to any gene: 6. The CDR3 spans 17 residues. The CDR3 region is CASSQEITSGFQETQYF. In nucleotides, the CDR3 is TGTGCCAGCAGCCAAGAAATTACTAGCGGGTTCCAAGAGACCCAGTACTTC.

The chain combines TRBV27 with TRBJ1-2; TRBD1 matches at 12 bases. The V gene's germline CDR1 is MNHEY and CDR2 SMNVEV (reference sequence). This CDR3 has 13 residues. Trimming took 5 bases from V and 8 from J; bases not matched to a gene: 3. The CDR3 DNA is TGTGCCAGCAGTACCGGGACAGGGGGCGGCTACACCTTC. Translation gives CASSTGTGGGYTF.

This clonotype came up once. V is TRBV5-5 and J is TRBJ2-5; 8 positions agree with TRBD2. Germline V gene sequence: CDR1 SGHKS, CDR2 YYEKEE (reference sequence). Trimming removed 4 bases from V and 3 bases from J; junction bases left unmatched: 5. This CDR3 contains 14 residues. CDR3 coding DNA: TGTGCCAGCAGCCCGGGACTAGTGAAAGAGACCCAGTACTTC. It encodes CASSPGLVKETQYF.

V usage is TRBV13 and J usage is TRBJ2-2; D is unclear. The CDR3 contains 16 residues. Germline-derived CDR1 and CDR2 are PRHDT and FYEKMQ (reference sequence). The V end lost 2 bases, the J end lost 3 bases, and 13 bases lay between the germline ends. CDR3 sequence: CASSLSWGGDTGELFF. In DNA, the CDR3 is TGTGCCAGCAGCTTATCTTGGGGTGGGGACACCGGGGAGCTGTTTTTT.

The J gene is TRBJ2-3, the V gene TRBV5-6; no definite D call. This CDR3 contains 19 residues. The ends were cut back, 0 bases at V and 1 base at J, with 21 bases in the middle. Germline loops: CDR1 SGHDT, CDR2 YYEEEE. The CDR3 spells CASSLGLEKIPPGTDTQYF. The CDR3 DNA reads as TGTGCCAGCAGCTTGGGGCTGGAGAAAATCCCCCCTGGCACAGATACGCAGTATTTT.

The rearrangement joins TRBV7-9 to TRBJ2-7; maybe TRBD1 (6 bases). V lost 6 bases and J 12 bases, leaving 18 bases between the germline ends. Per the germline V gene, CDR1 is SEHNR and CDR2 is FQNEAQ (reference sequence). The CDR3 consists of 12 residues. The CDR3 sequence: CASRDKTGSAYF. For the CDR3, the DNA is TGTGCCAGCAGGGACAAAACAGGGTCCGCGTACTTC.

This rearrangement joins TRBV20-1 to TRBJ2-1, with TRBD1 matching 7 bases. The CDR3 is 14 residues long. Germline assignment: CDR1 DFQATT and CDR2 SNEGSKA (reference sequence). Trimming at V came to 1 base and at J to 4 bases, leaving 4 bases not matched to a gene. The CDR3 reads CSARAGGPYNEQFF. CDR3 sequence (DNA): TGCAGTGCTAGAGCAGGGGGACCTTACAATGAGCAGTTCTTC.